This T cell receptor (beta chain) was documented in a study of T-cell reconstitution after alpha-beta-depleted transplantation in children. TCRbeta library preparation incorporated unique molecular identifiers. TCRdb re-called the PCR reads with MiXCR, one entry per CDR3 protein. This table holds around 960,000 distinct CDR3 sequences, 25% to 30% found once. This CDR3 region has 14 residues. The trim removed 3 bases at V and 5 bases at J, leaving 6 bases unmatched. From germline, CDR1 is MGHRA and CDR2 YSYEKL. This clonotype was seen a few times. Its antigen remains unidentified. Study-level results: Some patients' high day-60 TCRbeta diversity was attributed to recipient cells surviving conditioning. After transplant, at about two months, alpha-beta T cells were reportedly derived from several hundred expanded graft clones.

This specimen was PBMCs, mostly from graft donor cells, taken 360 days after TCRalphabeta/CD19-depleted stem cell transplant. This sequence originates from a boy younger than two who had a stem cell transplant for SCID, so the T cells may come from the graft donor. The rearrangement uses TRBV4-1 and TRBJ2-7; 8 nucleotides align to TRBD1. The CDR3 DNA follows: TGCGCCAGCAGCCACCCCGGACAGGGTAACGAGCAGTACTTC. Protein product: CASSHPGQGNEQYF.